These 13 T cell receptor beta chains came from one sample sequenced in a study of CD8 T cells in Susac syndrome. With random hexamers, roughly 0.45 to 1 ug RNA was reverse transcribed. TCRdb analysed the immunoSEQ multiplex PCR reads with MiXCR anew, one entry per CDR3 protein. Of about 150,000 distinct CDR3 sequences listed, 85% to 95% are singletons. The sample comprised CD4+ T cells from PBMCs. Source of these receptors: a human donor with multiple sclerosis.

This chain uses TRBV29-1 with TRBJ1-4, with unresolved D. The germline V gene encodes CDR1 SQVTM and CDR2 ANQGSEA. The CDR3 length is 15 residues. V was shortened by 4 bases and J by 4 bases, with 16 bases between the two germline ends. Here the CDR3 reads CSVGLPSGLNEKLFF. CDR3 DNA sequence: TGCAGCGTTGGACTCCCGAGCGGGCTTAATGAAAAACTGTTTTTT.

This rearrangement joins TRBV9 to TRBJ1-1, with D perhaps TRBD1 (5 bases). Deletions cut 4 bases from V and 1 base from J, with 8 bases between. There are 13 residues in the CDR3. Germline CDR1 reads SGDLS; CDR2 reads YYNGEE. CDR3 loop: CASSRQPNTEAFF. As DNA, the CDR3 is TGTGCCAGCAGCCGACAGCCGAACACTGAAGCTTTCTTT.

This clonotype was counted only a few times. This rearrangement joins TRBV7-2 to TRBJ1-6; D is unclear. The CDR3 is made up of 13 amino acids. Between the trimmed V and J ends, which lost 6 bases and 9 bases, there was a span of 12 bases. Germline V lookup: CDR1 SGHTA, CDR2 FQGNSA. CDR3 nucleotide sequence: TGTGCCAGCAGACCATCCCCGGGTTCACCCCTCCACTTT. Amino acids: CASRPSPGSPLHF.

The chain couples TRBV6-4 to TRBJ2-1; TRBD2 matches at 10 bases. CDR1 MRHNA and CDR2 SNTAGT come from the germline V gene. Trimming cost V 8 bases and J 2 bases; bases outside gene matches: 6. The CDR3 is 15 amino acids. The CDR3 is CASGRAGGAYNEQFF. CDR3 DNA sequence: TGTGCCAGCGGGAGAGCGGGAGGGGCCTACAATGAGCAGTTCTTC.

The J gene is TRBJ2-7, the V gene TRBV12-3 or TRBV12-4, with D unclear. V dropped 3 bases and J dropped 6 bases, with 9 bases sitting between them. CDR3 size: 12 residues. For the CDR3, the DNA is TGTGCCAGCAGTTTCAGTTCATTCGAGCAGTACTTC. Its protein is CASSFSSFEQYF.

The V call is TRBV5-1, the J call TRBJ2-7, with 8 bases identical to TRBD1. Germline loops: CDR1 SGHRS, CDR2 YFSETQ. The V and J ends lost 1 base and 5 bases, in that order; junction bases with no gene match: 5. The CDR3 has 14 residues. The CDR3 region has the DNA TGCGCCAGCAGCTTGACCGACAGGGGCCACGAGCAGTACTTC. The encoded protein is CASSLTDRGHEQYF.

The CDR3: CASSLGPTGELFF. CDR3 nucleotides: TGTGCCAGCAGTTTAGGCCCCACCGGGGAGCTGTTTTTT. The V gene is TRBV12-3 or TRBV12-4, the J gene TRBJ2-2; D remains ambiguous. There are 13 residues in the CDR3. V shed 1 base and J shed 4 bases, with 4 bases lying between them.

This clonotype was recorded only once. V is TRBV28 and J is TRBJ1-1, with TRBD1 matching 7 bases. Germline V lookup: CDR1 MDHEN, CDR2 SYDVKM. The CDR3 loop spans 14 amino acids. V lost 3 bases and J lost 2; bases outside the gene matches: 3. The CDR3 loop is CASSLGQRNTEAFF. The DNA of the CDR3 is TGTGCCAGCAGTTTGGGACAGCGAAACACTGAAGCTTTCTTT.

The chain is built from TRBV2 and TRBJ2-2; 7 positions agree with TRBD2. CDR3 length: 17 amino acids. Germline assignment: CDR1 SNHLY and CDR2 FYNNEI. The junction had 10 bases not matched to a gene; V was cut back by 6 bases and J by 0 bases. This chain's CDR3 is CASSPRVGGANTGELFF. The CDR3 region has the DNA TGTGCCAGCAGCCCCCGGGTTGGGGGGGCGAACACCGGGGAGCTGTTTTTT.

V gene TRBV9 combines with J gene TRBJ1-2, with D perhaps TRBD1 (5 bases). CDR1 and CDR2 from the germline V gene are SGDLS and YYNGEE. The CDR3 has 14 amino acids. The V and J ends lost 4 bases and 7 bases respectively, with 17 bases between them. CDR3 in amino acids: CASSLETGGSGYTF. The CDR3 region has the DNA TGTGCCAGCAGCCTAGAAACGGGGGGTAGTGGCTACACCTTC.

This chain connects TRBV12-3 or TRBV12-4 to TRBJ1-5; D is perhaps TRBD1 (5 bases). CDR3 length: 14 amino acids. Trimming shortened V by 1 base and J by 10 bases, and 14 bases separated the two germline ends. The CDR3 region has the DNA TGTGCCAGCAGTTTAGGGGGGACGGGGCGTCCCCAGCATTTT. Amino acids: CASSLGGTGRPQHF.

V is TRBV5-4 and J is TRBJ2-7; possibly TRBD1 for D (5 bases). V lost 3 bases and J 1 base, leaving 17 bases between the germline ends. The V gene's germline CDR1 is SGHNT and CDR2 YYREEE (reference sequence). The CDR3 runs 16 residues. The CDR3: CASSSAGNMGSYEQYF. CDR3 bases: TGTGCCAGCAGCTCTGCAGGGAATATGGGGTCCTACGAGCAGTACTTC.

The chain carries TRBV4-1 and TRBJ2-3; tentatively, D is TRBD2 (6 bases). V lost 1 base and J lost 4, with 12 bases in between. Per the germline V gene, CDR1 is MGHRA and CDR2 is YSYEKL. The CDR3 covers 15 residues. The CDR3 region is CASSQGRRVPDTQYF. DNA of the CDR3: TGCGCCAGCAGCCAAGGTCGGAGGGTGCCAGATACGCAGTATTTT.